This T cell receptor (beta chain) was profiled in a study of memory CD4+ T cells and cytomegalovirus serostatus. Whole-study results and caveats: 67 of 164 known CMV-associated TCRbeta sequences appeared in CD4+ memory.

The repertoire was sequenced with immunoSEQ multiplex PCR; TCRdb's copy has only in-frame clones and lacks some. The sample has tens of thousands of clones; around three quarters are singletons. Single viable CD3+CD4+CD8-CD45RO+ cells were sorted as the memory CD4+ T cells. On this clone itself: What it recognizes is unknown.

The source is an adult in good health and CMV-seronegative. The material sequenced was memory CD4+ T cells from blood.

The CDR3 is CASSQDWGGQNIQYF. CDR3 in DNA: TGTGCCAGCAGCCAAGATTGGGGGGGGCAAAACATTCAGTACTTC. The chain joins TRBV4-2 to TRBJ2-4; maybe TRBD2 (7 bases). CDR1 LGHNA and CDR2 YNFKEQ come from the germline V gene. This CDR3 comprises 15 residues. The V and J ends lost 0 bases and 5 bases respectively, with 11 bases between them.